This T cell receptor beta chain was found in a study of blood T cell repertoires in COVID-19. On the study more broadly: Whether acute or convalescent, the COVID-19 samples came from the United States, Italy and Spain. The cDNA or gDNA used as material had been derived from T cells, B-cell-depleted T cells, or PBMCs.

J lost 4 bases, V lost 5 bases, and 18 bases had no gene match. Germline V gives CDR1 SGHAT, CDR2 FQNNGV. The CDR3 covers 18 residues. Measured with immunoSEQ multiplex PCR; TCRdb has only the in-frame clones, and not every one. The sample lists about 140,000 clones; 70% to 80% were seen once. The V and J genes are TRBV11-2 and TRBJ1-2; 8 bases map to TRBD1. Sequenced: peripheral blood. The TCR was taken from a woman in her 50s with active or convalescent COVID-19. The CDR3 sequence: CASSTSGGQGAFSYGYTF. The CDR3, as DNA: TGTGCCAGCAGCACGAGCGGCGGGCAGGGGGCCTTTTCCTATGGCTACACCTTC.